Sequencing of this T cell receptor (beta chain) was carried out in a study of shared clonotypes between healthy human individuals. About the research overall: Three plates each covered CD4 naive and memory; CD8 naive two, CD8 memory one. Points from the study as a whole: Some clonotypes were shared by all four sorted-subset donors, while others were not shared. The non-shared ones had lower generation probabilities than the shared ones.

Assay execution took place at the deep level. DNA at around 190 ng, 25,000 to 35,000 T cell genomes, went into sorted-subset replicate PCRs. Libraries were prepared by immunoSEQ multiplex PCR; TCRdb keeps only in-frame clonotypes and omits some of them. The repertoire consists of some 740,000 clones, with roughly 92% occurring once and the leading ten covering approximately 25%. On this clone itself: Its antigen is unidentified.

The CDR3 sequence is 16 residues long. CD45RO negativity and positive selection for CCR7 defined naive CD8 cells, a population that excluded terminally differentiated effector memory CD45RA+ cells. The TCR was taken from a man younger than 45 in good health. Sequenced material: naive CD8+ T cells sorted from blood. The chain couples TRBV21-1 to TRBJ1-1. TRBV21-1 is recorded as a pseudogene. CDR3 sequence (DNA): TGTGCCAGCAGTGTTTTAATAGCTACACAATCCACTGAAGCTTTCTTT. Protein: CASSVLIATQSTEAFF.